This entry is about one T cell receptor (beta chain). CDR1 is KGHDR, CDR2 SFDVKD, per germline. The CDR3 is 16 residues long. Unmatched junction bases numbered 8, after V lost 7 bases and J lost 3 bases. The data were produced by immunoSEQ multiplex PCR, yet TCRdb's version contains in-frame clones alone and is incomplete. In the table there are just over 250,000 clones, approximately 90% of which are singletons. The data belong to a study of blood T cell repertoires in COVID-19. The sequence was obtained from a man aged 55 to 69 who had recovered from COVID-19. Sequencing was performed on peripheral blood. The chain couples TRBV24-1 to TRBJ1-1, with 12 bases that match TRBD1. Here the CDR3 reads CATSSGQGALDTEAFF. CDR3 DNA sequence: TGTGCCACCAGCTCGGGACAGGGGGCGCTGGACACTGAAGCTTTCTTT.